This TCR beta chain was documented in a study of cytomegalovirus exposure and HLA in healthy donors. At the level of the study: HLA-typed donors contributed around 88 million unique TCRs, which were held in an early data release. The study, taken as a whole, reports: Analysis performed later found around 15,000 TCR beta sequences associated with HLA alleles at 0.05 false discovery rate. Three chains linked to CMV were shown in vitro to be specific for CMV antigens.

Germline values: CDR1 MNHEY, CDR2 SMNVEV (reference sequence). J gave up 2 bases and V 1 base, and 3 bases lay outside the gene matches. The CDR3 has 15 amino acids. On this clone itself: What it binds is unknown.

The primer mix had 60 Vbeta and 13 Jbeta primers. As handled by the study authors: Later, an analysis found roughly 80 million unique TCR beta chains, and around 10 million of these were shared. Generated by immunoSEQ multiplex PCR, the TCRdb table keeps only in-frame clones and is missing some. The V and J calls and clone size come from that table; D and trimming were worked out from the DNA. Of about 200,000 clones in the sample, 79% were seen once. This TCR derives from a male donor in good health and CMV-seropositive. Input material: PBMCs. The chain joins TRBV27 to TRBJ2-3; TRBD1 matches at 7 bases. Here the CDR3 reads CASSLWGQSTDTQYF. For the CDR3, the DNA is TGTGCCAGCAGTTTATGGGGACAGTCCACAGATACGCAGTATTTT.